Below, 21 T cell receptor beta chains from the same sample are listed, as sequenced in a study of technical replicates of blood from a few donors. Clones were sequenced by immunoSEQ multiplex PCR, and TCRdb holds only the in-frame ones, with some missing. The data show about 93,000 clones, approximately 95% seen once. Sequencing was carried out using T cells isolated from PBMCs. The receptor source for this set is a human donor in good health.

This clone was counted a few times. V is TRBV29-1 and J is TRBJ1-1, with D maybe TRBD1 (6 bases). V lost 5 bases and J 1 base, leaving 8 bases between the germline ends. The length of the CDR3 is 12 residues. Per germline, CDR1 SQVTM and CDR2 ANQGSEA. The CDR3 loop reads CSVRQENTEAFF. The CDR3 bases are TGCAGCGTTCGACAGGAGAACACTGAAGCTTTCTTT.

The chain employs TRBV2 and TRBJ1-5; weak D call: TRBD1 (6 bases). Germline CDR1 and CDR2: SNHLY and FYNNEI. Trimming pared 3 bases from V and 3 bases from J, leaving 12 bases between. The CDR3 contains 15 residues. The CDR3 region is CASSEVRTDNQPQHF. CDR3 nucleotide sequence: TGTGCCAGCAGTGAGGTGAGGACAGACAATCAGCCCCAGCATTTT.

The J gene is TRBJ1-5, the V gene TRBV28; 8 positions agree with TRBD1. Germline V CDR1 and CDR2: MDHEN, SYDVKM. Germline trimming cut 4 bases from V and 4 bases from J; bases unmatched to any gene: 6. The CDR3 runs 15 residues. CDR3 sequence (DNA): TGTGCCAGCAGTTCCGGACAGGGACTGAATCAGCCCCAGCATTTT. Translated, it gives CASSSGQGLNQPQHF.

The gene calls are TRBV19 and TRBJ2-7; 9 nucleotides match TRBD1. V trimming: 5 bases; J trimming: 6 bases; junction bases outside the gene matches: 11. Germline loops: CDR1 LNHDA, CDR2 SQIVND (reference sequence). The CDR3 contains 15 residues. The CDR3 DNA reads TGTGCCAGTAGTCTGCCCGGGACAGGGTTTATCGAGCAGTACTTC. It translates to CASSLPGTGFIEQYF.

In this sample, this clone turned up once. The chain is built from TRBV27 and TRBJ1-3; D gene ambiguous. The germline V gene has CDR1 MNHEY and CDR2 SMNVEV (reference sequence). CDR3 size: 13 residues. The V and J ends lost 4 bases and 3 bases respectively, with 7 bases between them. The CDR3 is CASSSGIGNTIYF. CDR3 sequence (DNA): TGTGCCAGCAGTTCCGGGATTGGAAACACCATATATTTT.

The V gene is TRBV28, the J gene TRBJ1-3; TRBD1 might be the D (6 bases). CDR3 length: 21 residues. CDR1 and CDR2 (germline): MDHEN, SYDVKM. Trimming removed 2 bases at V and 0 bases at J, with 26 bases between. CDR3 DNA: TGTGCCAGCAGTTTAAGGTATCATCGCAGGGGCGAAATATTCTCTGGAAACACCATATATTTT. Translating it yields CASSLRYHRRGEIFSGNTIYF.

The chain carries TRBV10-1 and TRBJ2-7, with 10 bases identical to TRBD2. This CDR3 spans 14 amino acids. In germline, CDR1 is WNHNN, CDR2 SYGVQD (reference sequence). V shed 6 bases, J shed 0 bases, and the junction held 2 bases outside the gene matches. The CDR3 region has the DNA TGCGCCAGCAGGGCTAGCGGGAGCTCCTACGAGCAGTACTTC. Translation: CASRASGSSYEQYF.

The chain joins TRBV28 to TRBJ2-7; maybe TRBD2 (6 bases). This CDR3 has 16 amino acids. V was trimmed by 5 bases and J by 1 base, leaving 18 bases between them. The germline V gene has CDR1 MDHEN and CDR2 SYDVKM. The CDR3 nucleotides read TGTGCCAGCAGTCCAATTTCGGGACTGGTGTCCTACGAGCAGTACTTC. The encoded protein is CASSPISGLVSYEQYF. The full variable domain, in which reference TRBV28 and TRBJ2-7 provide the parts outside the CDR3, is DVKVTQSSRYLVKRTGEKVFLECVQDMDHENMFWYRQDPGLGLRLIYFSYDVKMKEKGDIPEGYSVSREKKERFSLILESASTNQTSMYLCASSPISGLVSYEQYFGPGTRLTVT.

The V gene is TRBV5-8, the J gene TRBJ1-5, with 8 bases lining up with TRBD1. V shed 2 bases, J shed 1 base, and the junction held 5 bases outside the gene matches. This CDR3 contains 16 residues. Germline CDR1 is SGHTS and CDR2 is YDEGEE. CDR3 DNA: TGTGCCAGCAGCTTACAGGGGGTGGAAAGCAATCAGCCCCAGCATTTT. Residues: CASSLQGVESNQPQHF.

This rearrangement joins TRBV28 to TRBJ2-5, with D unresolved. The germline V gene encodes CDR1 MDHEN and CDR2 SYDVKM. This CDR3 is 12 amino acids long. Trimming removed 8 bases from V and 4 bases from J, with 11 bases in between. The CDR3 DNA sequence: TGTGCCAGCCAAGCTGGTCGAGAGACCCAGTACTTC. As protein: CASQAGRETQYF.

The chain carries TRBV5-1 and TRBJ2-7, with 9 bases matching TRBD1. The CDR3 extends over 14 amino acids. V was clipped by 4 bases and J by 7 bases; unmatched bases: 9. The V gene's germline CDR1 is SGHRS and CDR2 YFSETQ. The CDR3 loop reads CASSPGQGRGEQYF. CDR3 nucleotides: TGCGCCAGCAGCCCGGGACAGGGTAGGGGGGAGCAGTACTTC.

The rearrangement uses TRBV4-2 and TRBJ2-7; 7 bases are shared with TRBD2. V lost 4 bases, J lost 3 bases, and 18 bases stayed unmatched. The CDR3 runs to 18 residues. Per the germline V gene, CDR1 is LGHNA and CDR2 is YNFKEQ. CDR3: CASSPSGGWNGGGYEQYF. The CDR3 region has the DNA TGTGCCAGCAGCCCCTCCGGGGGGTGGAATGGTGGAGGCTACGAGCAGTACTTC.

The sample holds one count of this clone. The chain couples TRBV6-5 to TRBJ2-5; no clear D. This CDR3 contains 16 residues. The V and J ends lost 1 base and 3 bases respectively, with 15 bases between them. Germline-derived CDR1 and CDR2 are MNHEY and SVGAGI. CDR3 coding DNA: TGTGCCAGCAGTTACTTCCCAGCCGGAGATGAAGAGACCCAGTACTTC. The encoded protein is CASSYFPAGDEETQYF.

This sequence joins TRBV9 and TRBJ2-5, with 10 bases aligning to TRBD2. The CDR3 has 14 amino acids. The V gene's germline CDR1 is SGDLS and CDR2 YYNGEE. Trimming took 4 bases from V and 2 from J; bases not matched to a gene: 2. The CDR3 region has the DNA TGTGCCAGCAGCTTTAGCGGGGGGCAAGAGACCCAGTACTTC. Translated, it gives CASSFSGGQETQYF.

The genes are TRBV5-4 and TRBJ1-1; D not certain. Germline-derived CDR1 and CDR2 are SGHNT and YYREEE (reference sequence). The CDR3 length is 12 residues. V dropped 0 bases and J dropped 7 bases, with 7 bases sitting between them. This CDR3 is CASSLEHLEAFF. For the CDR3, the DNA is TGTGCCAGCAGCTTGGAGCACCTTGAAGCTTTCTTT.

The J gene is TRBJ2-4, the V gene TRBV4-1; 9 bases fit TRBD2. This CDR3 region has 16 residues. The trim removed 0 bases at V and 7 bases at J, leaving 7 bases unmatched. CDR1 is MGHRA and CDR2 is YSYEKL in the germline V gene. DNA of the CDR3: TGCGCCAGCAGCCAAGATCAGCGGGGGGCTAGGAACATTCAGTACTTC. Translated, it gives CASSQDQRGARNIQYF.

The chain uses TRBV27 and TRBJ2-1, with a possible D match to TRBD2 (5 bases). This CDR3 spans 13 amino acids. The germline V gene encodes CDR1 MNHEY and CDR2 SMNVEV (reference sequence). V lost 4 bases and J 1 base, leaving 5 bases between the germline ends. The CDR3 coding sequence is TGTGCCAGCAGTTCGGGGTCCTACAATGAGCAGTTCTTC. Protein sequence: CASSSGSYNEQFF.

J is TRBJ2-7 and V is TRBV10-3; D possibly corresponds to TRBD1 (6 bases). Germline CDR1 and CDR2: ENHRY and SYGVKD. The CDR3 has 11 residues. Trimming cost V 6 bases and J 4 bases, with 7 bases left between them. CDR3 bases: TGTGCCATCAGACAGGGTTACGAGCAGTACTTC. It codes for CAIRQGYEQYF.

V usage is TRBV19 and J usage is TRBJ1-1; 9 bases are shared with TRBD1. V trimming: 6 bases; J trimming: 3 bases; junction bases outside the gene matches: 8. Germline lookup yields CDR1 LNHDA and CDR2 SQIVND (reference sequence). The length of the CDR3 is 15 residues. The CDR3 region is CASRSQGAGDTEAFF. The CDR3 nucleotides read TGTGCCAGTAGATCACAGGGGGCAGGCGACACTGAAGCTTTCTTT.

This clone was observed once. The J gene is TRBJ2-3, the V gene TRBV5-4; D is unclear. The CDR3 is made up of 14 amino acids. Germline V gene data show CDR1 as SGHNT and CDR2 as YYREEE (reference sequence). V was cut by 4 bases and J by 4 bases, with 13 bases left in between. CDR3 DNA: TGTGCCAGCAGCGCCCCTATCCGGGCAGATACGCAGTATTTT. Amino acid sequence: CASSAPIRADTQYF.

The CDR3 protein is CASTKLAGGTNEQFF. For the CDR3, the DNA is TGTGCCAGCACCAAGTTAGCGGGAGGAACCAATGAGCAGTTCTTC. V is TRBV28 and J is TRBJ2-1; 10 positions match TRBD2. V shed 7 bases, J shed 6 bases, and the junction held 9 bases outside the gene matches. The length of the CDR3 is 15 residues. CDR1 MDHEN and CDR2 SYDVKM come from the germline V gene.